The TCR beta chain described here comes from a study of blood T cell repertoires in COVID-19. Overall study: Collection of acute and convalescent COVID-19 samples took place in the United States, Italy and Spain. From T cells, B-cell-depleted T cells, or PBMCs came the material, which was cDNA or gDNA.

Some clones are missing from TCRdb's copy, which holds only in-frame ones; the method was immunoSEQ multiplex PCR. This table holds around 260,000 clones, 75% to 95% found once. V was shortened by 0 bases and J by 9 bases, with 16 bases between the two germline ends. The CDR3 has 16 amino acids. Germline CDR1 and CDR2: SGHRS and YFSETQ. Study members were between about 18 and 100 years old and lived in over 20 US regions. Participant reports of clinical history set cohort assignment. The chain employs TRBV5-1 and TRBJ1-6; weak D call: TRBD1 (5 bases). This TCR was recovered from a woman aged 25 to 39 who had recovered from COVID-19. Sequencing used PBMCs or T cells enriched from blood (not recorded which). Written as DNA, the CDR3 is TGCGCCAGCAGCTTGGGCGGGGGATCGGGGGGTTCACCCCTCCACTTT. Residues: CASSLGGGSGGSPLHF.